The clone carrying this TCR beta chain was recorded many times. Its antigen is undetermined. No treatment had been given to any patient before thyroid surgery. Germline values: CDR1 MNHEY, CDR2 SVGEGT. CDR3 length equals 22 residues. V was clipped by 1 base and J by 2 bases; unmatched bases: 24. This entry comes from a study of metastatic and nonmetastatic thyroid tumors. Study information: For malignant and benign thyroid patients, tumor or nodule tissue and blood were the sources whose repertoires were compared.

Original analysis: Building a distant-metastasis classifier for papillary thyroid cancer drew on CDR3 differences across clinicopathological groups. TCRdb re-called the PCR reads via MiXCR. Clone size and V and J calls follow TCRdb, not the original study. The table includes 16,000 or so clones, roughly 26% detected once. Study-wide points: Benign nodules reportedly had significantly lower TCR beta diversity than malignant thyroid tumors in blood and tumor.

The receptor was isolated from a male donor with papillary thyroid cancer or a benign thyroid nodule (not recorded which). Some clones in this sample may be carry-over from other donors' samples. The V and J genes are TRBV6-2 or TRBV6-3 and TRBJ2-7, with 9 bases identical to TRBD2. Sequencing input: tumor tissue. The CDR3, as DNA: TGTGCCAGCAGTTACTTTAGACCCTTCTCTAGCGGGGAACTCGACAGACCCTACGAGCAGTACTTC. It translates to CASSYFRPFSSGELDRPYEQYF.